The sequence of this TCR beta chain was determined in a study of blood T cell repertoires in COVID-19. Categorization into cohorts depended on clinical history that participants reported. This CDR3 is 16 amino acids long. Per the germline V gene, CDR1 is LGHNA and CDR2 is YSLEER. V trimming: 3 bases; J trimming: 4 bases; junction bases outside the gene matches: 9. In the original workflow: Reference gene primer amplification in the assay estimated nucleated cell counts. Method: immunoSEQ multiplex PCR; TCRdb's copy keeps in-frame clones and lacks some. The V and J calls and the clone size are those of that table, but D and trimming were determined from the DNA. The sample shows about 480,000 clones, over 75% of them seen only once.

This chain joins TRBV4-3 and TRBJ1-2; 9 nucleotides line up with TRBD1. Sequenced material: PBMCs or T cells enriched from blood (not recorded which). This clonotype originated in a woman aged 40 to 50 who had recovered from COVID-19. The CDR3 loop reads CASSQGWGQGGYGYTF. In DNA form, the CDR3 reads TGCGCCAGCAGCCAGGGGTGGGGACAGGGAGGCTATGGCTACACCTTC.